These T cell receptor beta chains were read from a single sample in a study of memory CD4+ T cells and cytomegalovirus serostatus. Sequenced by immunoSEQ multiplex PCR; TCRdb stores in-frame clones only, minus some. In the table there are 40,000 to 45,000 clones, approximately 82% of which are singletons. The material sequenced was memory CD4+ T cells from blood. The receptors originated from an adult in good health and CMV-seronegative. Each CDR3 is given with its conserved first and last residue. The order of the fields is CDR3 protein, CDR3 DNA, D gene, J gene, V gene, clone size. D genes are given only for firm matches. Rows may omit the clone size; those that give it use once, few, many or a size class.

CDR3aa: CASSLPGAPITGELFF; CDR3nt: TGTGCCAGCAGTTTACCCGGGGCCCCTATCACCGGGGAGCTGTTTTTT; d_gene: NA; j_gene: TRBJ2-2; v_gene: TRBV28; abundance: NA
CDR3aa: CASSRYRDYTETQYF; CDR3nt: TGTGCCAGCAGCCGCTATAGGGACTATACCGAGACCCAGTACTTC; d_gene: TRBD2; j_gene: TRBJ2-5; v_gene: TRBV7-9; abundance: once
CDR3aa: CASSPRVGVADTQYF; CDR3nt: TGTGCCAGCAGTCCCAGGGTAGGGGTAGCAGATACGCAGTATTTT; d_gene: NA; j_gene: TRBJ2-3; v_gene: TRBV28; abundance: NA
CDR3aa: CASSTQGSGNTIYF; CDR3nt: TGTGCCAGTAGTACACAGGGCTCTGGAAACACCATATATTTT; d_gene: NA; j_gene: TRBJ1-3; v_gene: TRBV19; abundance: once
CDR3aa: CSTDAPTRGEETQYF; CDR3nt: TGCAGCACTGATGCGCCCACAAGAGGGGAAGAGACCCAGTACTTC; d_gene: NA; j_gene: TRBJ2-5; v_gene: TRBV29-1; abundance: NA
CDR3aa: CASRFGGGEGGYTF; CDR3nt: TGTGCAAGTCGCTTCGGCGGGGGGGAGGGCGGCTACACCTTC; d_gene: NA; j_gene: TRBJ1-2; v_gene: TRBV12-2; abundance: NA
CDR3aa: CASSLGVRGNTEAFF; CDR3nt: TGTGCCAGCAGCTTAGGTGTCAGGGGGAACACTGAAGCTTTCTTT; d_gene: NA; j_gene: TRBJ1-1; v_gene: TRBV11-3; abundance: once
CDR3aa: CSVGVLDEQYF; CDR3nt: TGCAGTGTAGGGGTTTTGGACGAGCAGTACTTC; d_gene: NA; j_gene: TRBJ2-7; v_gene: TRBV20-1; abundance: NA
CDR3aa: CASSSGFGNYGYTF; CDR3nt: TGTGCCAGCAGCTCCGGCTTCGGGAACTATGGCTACACCTTC; d_gene: NA; j_gene: TRBJ1-2; v_gene: TRBV7-3; abundance: NA
CDR3aa: CASSLTQRTNEKLFF; CDR3nt: TGCGCCAGCAGCCTCACCCAGAGGACTAATGAAAAACTGTTTTTT; d_gene: NA; j_gene: TRBJ1-4; v_gene: TRBV4-1; abundance: once
CDR3aa: CASNQGRNYGYTF; CDR3nt: TGTGCCAGCAACCAAGGCCGGAACTATGGCTACACCTTC; d_gene: NA; j_gene: TRBJ1-2; v_gene: TRBV6-5; abundance: NA
CDR3aa: CASSVFGAWNTGELFF; CDR3nt: TGTGCCAGCAGTGTTTTCGGGGCCTGGAACACCGGGGAGCTGTTTTTT; d_gene: NA; j_gene: TRBJ2-2; v_gene: TRBV2; abundance: NA
CDR3aa: CASSEWGAGNYGYTF; CDR3nt: TGTGCCAGCAGTGAATGGGGTGCGGGGAACTATGGCTACACCTTC; d_gene: NA; j_gene: TRBJ1-2; v_gene: TRBV25-1; abundance: NA
CDR3aa: CASTRGRNTEAFF; CDR3nt: TGTGCCAGCACCCGGGGGAGGAACACTGAAGCTTTCTTT; d_gene: NA; j_gene: TRBJ1-1; v_gene: TRBV6-1; abundance: NA
CDR3aa: CASSKWRGRTEAFF; CDR3nt: TGTGCCAGCAGCAAATGGAGGGGGCGGACTGAAGCTTTCTTT; d_gene: NA; j_gene: TRBJ1-1; v_gene: TRBV21-1; abundance: NA
CDR3aa: CASTPTTATDTQYF; CDR3nt: TGTGCCTCAACACCTACGACGGCCACAGATACGCAGTATTTT; d_gene: NA; j_gene: TRBJ2-3; v_gene: TRBV2; abundance: NA
CDR3aa: CASSLPAGGTEAFF; CDR3nt: TGCGCCAGCAGCTTGCCGGCGGGGGGCACTGAAGCTTTCTTT; d_gene: NA; j_gene: TRBJ1-1; v_gene: TRBV5-1; abundance: NA
CDR3aa: CASSRQSPEQYF; CDR3nt: TGTGCCAGCAGCCGACAGTCCCCCGAGCAGTACTTC; d_gene: NA; j_gene: TRBJ2-7; v_gene: TRBV7-9; abundance: NA
CDR3aa: CASIRGGGRGAEKLFF; CDR3nt: TGTGCCAGCATCCGGGGAGGGGGACGGGGGGCCGAAAAACTGTTTTTT; d_gene: NA; j_gene: TRBJ1-4; v_gene: TRBV2; abundance: NA
CDR3aa: CASSVGTDTEAFF; CDR3nt: TGTGCCAGCAGCGTTGGGACAGACACTGAAGCTTTCTTT; d_gene: TRBD1; j_gene: TRBJ1-1; v_gene: TRBV11-2; abundance: few
CDR3aa: CAISESGQRNTEAFF; CDR3nt: TGTGCCATCAGTGAGTCGGGGCAGAGGAACACTGAAGCTTTCTTT; d_gene: NA; j_gene: TRBJ1-1; v_gene: TRBV10-3; abundance: NA
CDR3aa: CASSLGVPGQGTKPYEQYF; CDR3nt: TGTGCCAGCAGCTTAGGGGTCCCGGGACAGGGAACTAAACCCTACGAGCAGTACTTC; d_gene: TRBD1; j_gene: TRBJ2-7; v_gene: TRBV7-9; abundance: NA
CDR3aa: CATSGEETQYF; CDR3nt: TGTGCCACCTCCGGGGAAGAGACCCAGTACTTC; d_gene: NA; j_gene: TRBJ2-5; v_gene: TRBV2; abundance: NA
CDR3aa: CASTPLLGGADTQYF; CDR3nt: TGTGCCAGCACCCCCTTATTGGGGGGGGCCGATACGCAGTATTTT; d_gene: NA; j_gene: TRBJ2-3; v_gene: TRBV7-9; abundance: NA
CDR3aa: CASSPSGQANYGYTF; CDR3nt: TGTGCCAGCAGCCCTTCGGGACAGGCGAACTATGGCTACACCTTC; d_gene: TRBD1; j_gene: TRBJ1-2; v_gene: TRBV7-8; abundance: few
CDR3aa: CATSRAIDRKNNYGYTF; CDR3nt: TGTGCCACCAGCAGAGCCATCGACAGGAAAAATAACTATGGCTACACCTTC; d_gene: NA; j_gene: TRBJ1-2; v_gene: TRBV15; abundance: NA
CDR3aa: CASSFFQGDGYTF; CDR3nt: TGTGCCAGCAGCTTTTTTCAGGGAGATGGCTACACCTTC; d_gene: NA; j_gene: TRBJ1-2; v_gene: TRBV11-3; abundance: few
CDR3aa: CASSPPSRDRVGEQYF; CDR3nt: TGTGCCAGCAGCCCACCTAGTAGGGACAGGGTGGGGGAGCAGTACTTC; d_gene: TRBD1; j_gene: TRBJ2-7; v_gene: TRBV5-5; abundance: once
CDR3aa: CASSLAVSRYTGELFF; CDR3nt: TGTGCCAGCAGCTTAGCCGTTTCAAGGTACACCGGGGAGCTGTTTTTT; d_gene: NA; j_gene: TRBJ2-2; v_gene: TRBV7-8; abundance: NA
CDR3aa: CASSFTPGTGGYEQYF; CDR3nt: TGTGCCAGCAGCTTCACCCCCGGGACAGGGGGCTACGAGCAGTACTTC; d_gene: TRBD1; j_gene: TRBJ2-7; v_gene: TRBV7-8; abundance: NA
CDR3aa: CASSLQGVGLKGYTF; CDR3nt: TGTGCCAGCAGTCTCCAGGGGGTCGGGTTAAAGGGCTACACCTTC; d_gene: TRBD1; j_gene: TRBJ1-2; v_gene: TRBV28; abundance: few